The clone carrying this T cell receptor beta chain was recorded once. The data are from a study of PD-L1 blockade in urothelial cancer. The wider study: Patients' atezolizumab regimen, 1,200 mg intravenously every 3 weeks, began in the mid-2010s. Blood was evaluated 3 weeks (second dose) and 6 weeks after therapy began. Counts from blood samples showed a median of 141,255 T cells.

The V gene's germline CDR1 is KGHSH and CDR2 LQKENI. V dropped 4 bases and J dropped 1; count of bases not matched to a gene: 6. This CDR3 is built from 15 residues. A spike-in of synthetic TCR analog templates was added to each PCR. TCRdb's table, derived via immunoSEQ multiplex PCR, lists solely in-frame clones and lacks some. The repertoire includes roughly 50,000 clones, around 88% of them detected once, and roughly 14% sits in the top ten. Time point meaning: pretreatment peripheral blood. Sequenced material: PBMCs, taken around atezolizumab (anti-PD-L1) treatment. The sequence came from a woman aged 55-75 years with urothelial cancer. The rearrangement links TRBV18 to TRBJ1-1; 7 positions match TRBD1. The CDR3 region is CASSRNTGENTEAFF. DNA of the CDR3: TGTGCCAGCTCACGCAATACAGGGGAGAACACTGAAGCTTTCTTT.